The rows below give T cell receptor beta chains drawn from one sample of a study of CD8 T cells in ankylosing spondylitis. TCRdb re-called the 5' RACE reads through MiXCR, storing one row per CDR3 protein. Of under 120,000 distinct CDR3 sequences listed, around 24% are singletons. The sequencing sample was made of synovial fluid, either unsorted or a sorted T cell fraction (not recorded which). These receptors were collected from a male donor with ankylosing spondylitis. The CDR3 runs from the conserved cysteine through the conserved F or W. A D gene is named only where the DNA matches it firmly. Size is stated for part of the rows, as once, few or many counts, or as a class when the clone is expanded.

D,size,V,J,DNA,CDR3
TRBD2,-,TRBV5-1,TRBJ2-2,TGCGCCAGCAGCCCCCATCTAGCGGGAGGGCCAAACACCGGGGAGCTGTTTTTT,CASSPHLAGGPNTGELFF
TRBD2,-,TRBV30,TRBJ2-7,TGTGCCTCGATGGGACTAGCGGGTAGAAGCTCCTACGAGCAGTACTTC,CASMGLAGRSSYEQYF
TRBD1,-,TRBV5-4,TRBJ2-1,TGTGCCAGCAGCTCTAGGGCAGGGGGCTACAATGAGCAGTTCTTC,CASSSRAGGYNEQFF
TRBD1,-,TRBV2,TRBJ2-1,TGTGCCAGCAGTGGCACGGACAGGGCGTTCGTAAATGAGCAGTTCTTC,CASSGTDRAFVNEQFF
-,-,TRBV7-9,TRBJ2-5,TGTGCCAGCAGAATGGGTACAGGGATCGCAGAGACCCAGTACTTC,CASRMGTGIAETQYF
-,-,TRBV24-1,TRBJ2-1,TGTGCCACCAGTGGAAATTTCGGACGTTACAATGAGCAGTTCTTC,CATSGNFGRYNEQFF
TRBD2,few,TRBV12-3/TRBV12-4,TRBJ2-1,TGTGCCAGCAGCACCGGGACTAGGGCCCCCTACAATGAGCAGTTCTTC,CASSTGTRAPYNEQFF
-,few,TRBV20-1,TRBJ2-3,TGCAGTGCTAGAGATCCCCCGGGGGCCTATACGCAGTATTTT,CSARDPPGAYTQYF
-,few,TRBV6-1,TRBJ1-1,TGTGCCATCGGACACTTACTTGGCGGAGCTTTCTTT,CAIGHLLGGAFF
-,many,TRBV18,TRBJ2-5,TGTGCCAGCTCACCAGCGGGGTTAGAGACCCAGTACTTC,CASSPAGLETQYF
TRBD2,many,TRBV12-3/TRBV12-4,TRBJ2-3,TGTGCCAGCAGTCCCAGCGGGAGGGTCGGCACAGATACGCAGTATTTT,CASSPSGRVGTDTQYF
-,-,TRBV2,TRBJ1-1,TGTGCCAGCAGTGGACCGGGAGGGGTTTGGGGCACTGAAGCTTTCTTT,CASSGPGGVWGTEAFF
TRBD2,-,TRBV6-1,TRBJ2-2,TGTGCCAGCAAACTAACCGGGACTAGCGGGACAGTGGAGCTGTTTTTT,CASKLTGTSGTVELFF
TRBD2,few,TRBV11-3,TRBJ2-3,TGTGCCAGCAGCCGACTAGCGGGAAGCACAGATACGCAGTATTTT,CASSRLAGSTDTQYF
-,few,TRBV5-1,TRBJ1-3,TGCGCCAGCAGCCGAGACACCTCTGGAAACACCATATATTTT,CASSRDTSGNTIYF
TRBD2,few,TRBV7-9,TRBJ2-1,TGTGCCAGCAGATCTACTAGCGGGAGCTCCTACAATGAGCAGTTCTTC,CASRSTSGSSYNEQFF
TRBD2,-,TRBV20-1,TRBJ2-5,TGCAGTGCAACACTAGCGGGACCGGAGACCCAGTACTTC,CSATLAGPETQYF
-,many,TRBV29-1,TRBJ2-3,TGCAGCGCCCAAAGCTATGGGGGAGTCGGGCCAGATACGCAGTATTTT,CSAQSYGGVGPDTQYF